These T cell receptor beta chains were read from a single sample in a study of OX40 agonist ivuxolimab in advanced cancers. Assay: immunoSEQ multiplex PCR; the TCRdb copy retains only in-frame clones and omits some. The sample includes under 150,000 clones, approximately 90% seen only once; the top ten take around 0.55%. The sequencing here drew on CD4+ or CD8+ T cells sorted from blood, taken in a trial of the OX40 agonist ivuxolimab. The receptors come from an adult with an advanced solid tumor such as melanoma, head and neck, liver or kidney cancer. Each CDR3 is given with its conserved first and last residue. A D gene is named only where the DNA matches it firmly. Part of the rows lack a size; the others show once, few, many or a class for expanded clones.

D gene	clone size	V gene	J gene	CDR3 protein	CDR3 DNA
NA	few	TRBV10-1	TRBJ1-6	CASSTPNSPLHF	TGCGCCAGCAGTACCCCGAATTCACCCCTCCACTTT
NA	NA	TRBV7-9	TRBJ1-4	CASSRGAPNEKLFF	TGTGCCAGCAGCCGGGGGGCCCCTAATGAAAAACTGTTTTTT
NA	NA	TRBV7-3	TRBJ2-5	CASSLIGGTQYF	TGTGCCAGCAGCTTAATTGGGGGGACCCAGTACTTC
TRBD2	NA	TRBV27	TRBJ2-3	CASGYLAGDTDTQYF	TGTGCCAGCGGATATCTAGCGGGGGACACAGATACGCAGTATTTT
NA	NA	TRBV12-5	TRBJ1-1	CASGPLSSAIAEAFF	TGTGCTAGTGGCCCCCTATCGTCGGCGATCGCTGAAGCTTTCTTT
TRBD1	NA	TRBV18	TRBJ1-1	CASSPSRTGMNTEAFF	TGTGCCAGCTCACCATCCAGGACAGGGATGAACACTGAAGCTTTCTTT
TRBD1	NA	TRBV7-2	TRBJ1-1	CASSLVGTDMNTEAFF	TGTGCCAGCAGCTTAGTGGGGACAGATATGAACACTGAAGCTTTCTTT
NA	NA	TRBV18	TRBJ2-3	CASSTSSTDTQYF	TGTGCCAGCTCAACCTCTAGCACAGATACGCAGTATTTT
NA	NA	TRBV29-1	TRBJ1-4	CSVMLRGNEKLFF	TGCAGCGTTATGCTGAGAGGCAATGAAAAACTGTTTTTT
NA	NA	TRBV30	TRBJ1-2	CAWSVSSLRSYTF	TGTGCCTGGAGTGTGTCTTCTCTGAGAAGCTACACCTTC
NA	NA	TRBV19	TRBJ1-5	CASTPSAGYSNQPQHF	TGTGCCAGTACCCCGTCGGCAGGATATAGCAATCAGCCCCAGCATTTT
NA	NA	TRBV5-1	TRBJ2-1	CASLGERATYNEQFF	TGCGCCAGTCTCGGGGAGCGGGCTACCTACAATGAGCAGTTCTTC
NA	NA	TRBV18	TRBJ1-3	CASSQASLGTLGNTIYF	TGTGCCAGCTCGCAGGCTTCACTCGGGACACTTGGAAACACCATATATTTT
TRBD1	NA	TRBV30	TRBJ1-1	CAWRPPWTGGTEAFF	TGTGCCTGGAGGCCCCCTTGGACAGGGGGCACTGAAGCTTTCTTT
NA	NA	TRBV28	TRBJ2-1	CASSTGTPNNEQFF	TGTGCCAGCAGCACCGGGACGCCCAACAATGAGCAGTTCTTC
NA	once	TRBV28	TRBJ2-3	CASSSSGLTDTQYF	TGTGCCAGCAGTTCTTCTGGACTCACAGATACGCAGTATTTT
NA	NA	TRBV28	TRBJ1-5	CASSYHGGGGFGQPQHF	TGTGCCAGCAGTTACCACGGAGGAGGGGGGTTCGGTCAGCCCCAGCATTTT
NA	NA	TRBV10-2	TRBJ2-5	CASNGQGQETQYF	TGCGCCAGCAATGGGCAGGGGCAAGAGACCCAGTACTTC
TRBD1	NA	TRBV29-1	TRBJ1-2	CSVGGRTGTGDGGYTF	TGCAGCGTTGGGGGAAGGACCGGGACAGGTGACGGGGGCTACACCTTC
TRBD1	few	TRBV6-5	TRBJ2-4	CASSPPTGVLQYF	TGTGCCAGCAGTCCCCCGACAGGGGTACTTCAGTACTTC
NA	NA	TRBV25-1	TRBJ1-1	CASSNNRDSNTEAFF	TGTGCCAGCAGTAATAACCGGGATTCGAACACTGAAGCTTTCTTT
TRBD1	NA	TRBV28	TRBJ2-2	CAHKGAPNTGELFF	TGTGCCCACAAGGGGGCACCGAACACCGGGGAGCTGTTTTTT
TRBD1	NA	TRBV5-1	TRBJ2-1	CASSSTGKGNEQFF	TGCGCCAGCAGCTCGACAGGGAAAGGGAATGAGCAGTTCTTC
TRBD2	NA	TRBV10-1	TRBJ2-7	CASTQRGGQTIYEQYF	TGCGCCAGCACTCAGCGGGGGGGACAGACGATCTACGAGCAGTACTTC
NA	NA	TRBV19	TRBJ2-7	CASSAGLPSYEQYF	TGTGCCAGTAGTGCGGGACTCCCCTCCTACGAGCAGTACTTC
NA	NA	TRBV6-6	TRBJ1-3	CASSYGDSSGNTIYF	TGTGCCAGCAGTTACGGTGACAGCTCTGGAAACACCATATATTTT
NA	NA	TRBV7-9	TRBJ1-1	CASSLEGEGTEAFF	TGTGCCAGCAGCTTAGAGGGGGAGGGGACTGAAGCTTTCTTT
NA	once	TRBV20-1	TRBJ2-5	CSARNGETQYF	TGCAGTGCTAGGAACGGGGAGACCCAGTACTTC
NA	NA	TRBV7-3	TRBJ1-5	CASSLGGPRVQPQHF	TGTGCCAGCAGCTTAGGGGGACCGAGGGTCCAGCCCCAGCATTTT
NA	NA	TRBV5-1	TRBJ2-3	CASSLDRVFEDTQYF	TGCGCCAGCAGCTTGGATCGGGTTTTTGAAGATACGCAGTATTTT